What follows describes a single TCR beta chain. Its antigen remains unidentified. The sample is drawn from a study of graft-versus-host responses after intestinal transplantation. About the research overall: Multivisceral, liver-intestinal, or isolated intestinal transplants were performed in recipients. Anti-thymocyte globulin induction preceded about 3 years of tacrolimus and steroid maintenance in all recipients. Study observations and caveats: There were GvH clones found in recipient marrow, and some of them appeared first in ileum or blood. Declining HvG levels early post-transplant were linked to peak circulating GvH clone levels.

Method: immunoSEQ multiplex PCR; TCRdb's copy keeps in-frame clones and lacks some. Among tens of thousands of clones listed, roughly 91% were seen once. Germline V gene lookup returns CDR1 SGHVS and CDR2 FNYEAQ. Trimming cost V 5 bases and J 6 bases; bases outside gene matches: 3. This CDR3 is 13 amino acids long. The genes are TRBV7-6 and TRBJ2-1; the match to TRBD2 covers 8 bases. Specimen: PBMCs, collected 524 days after transplant. This sequence originates from a human patient who received an intestinal transplant, so some T cells may come from the graft donor. CDR3 in amino acids: CASSPSGFNEQFF. CDR3 DNA: TGTGCCAGCAGCCCTAGCGGGTTCAATGAGCAGTTCTTC.